The rows below give T cell receptor beta chains drawn from one sample of a study of T cells expressing NK-cell markers. Reprocessing the 5' RACE reads, TCRdb reports a single entry for every CDR3 protein and omits DNA. Recorded for this sample: roughly 280,000 distinct CDR3 sequences. Material for sequencing was blood T cells: a sorted CD56 or NKG2C T cell subset, CD4+ or CD8+ T cells, or bulk PBMC T cells (not recorded which). Source of these receptors: a man aged 18-30 years in good health. The CDR3 runs from the conserved cysteine through the conserved F or W. Fields, in order: V gene, J gene, CDR3 protein.

V: TRBV5-5; J: TRBJ1-2; CDR3: CASRKNTGDGYTF
V: TRBV7-3; J: TRBJ2-3; CDR3: CASSLKAADTQYF
V: TRBV20-1; J: TRBJ2-3; CDR3: CSASVGTGSTDTQYF
V: TRBV19; J: TRBJ2-5; CDR3: CASGQRVDNQETQYF
V: TRBV20-1; J: TRBJ2-5; CDR3: CAGDRGQGETQYF
V: TRBV29-1; J: TRBJ2-1; CDR3: CSGDTSGRSEQFF
V: TRBV5-1; J: TRBJ2-3; CDR3: CASSQMGQSRDTQYF
V: TRBV5-5; J: TRBJ2-2; CDR3: CASSRRPGQGFRTGELFF
V: TRBV20-1; J: TRBJ2-3; CDR3: CSARDLLLLTDTQYF
V: TRBV6-1; J: TRBJ2-3; CDR3: CASSSDRVGDTQYF
V: TRBV11-2; J: TRBJ2-1; CDR3: CASSRLGGLRFF
V: TRBV6-1; J: TRBJ2-5; CDR3: CASSDRQGYATQYF
V: TRBV3-1; J: TRBJ2-3; CDR3: CASSRTSGIPSTDTQYF
V: TRBV5-1; J: TRBJ2-1; CDR3: CASNRGLEGNEQFF
V: TRBV20-1; J: TRBJ2-5; CDR3: CSAPLARGGGRETQYF
V: TRBV20-1; J: TRBJ2-6; CDR3: CSARTAGASSGANVLTF
V: TRBV20-1; J: TRBJ1-2; CDR3: CSAPRTVGGYTF
V: TRBV12-3/TRBV12-4; J: TRBJ2-3; CDR3: CASCAGLVDTQYF
V: TRBV14; J: TRBJ1-1; CDR3: CASSRNRGNTEAFF
V: TRBV12-3/TRBV12-4; J: TRBJ1-1; CDR3: CASSLGQGADTEAFF
V: TRBV11-1; J: TRBJ2-7; CDR3: CASSLTSGPYEQYF
V: TRBV5-1; J: TRBJ1-5; CDR3: CASSLGSSENQPQHF
V: TRBV29-1; J: TRBJ2-1; CDR3: CSVEENGRIGEQFF
V: TRBV20-1; J: TRBJ2-3; CDR3: CSAWTGGTDTQYF
V: TRBV20-1; J: TRBJ1-5; CDR3: CSARDERGGQPQHF
V: TRBV29-1; J: TRBJ1-5; CDR3: CSVGVGTTNQPQHF
V: TRBV4-3; J: TRBJ1-6; CDR3: CASSQDAGGFNSPLHF
V: TRBV3-1; J: TRBJ1-5; CDR3: CASSQDRGQPQHF
V: TRBV9; J: TRBJ2-7; CDR3: CASSVTGTGDSYEQYF
V: TRBV4-2; J: TRBJ2-3; CDR3: CASSLAGETDTQYF
V: TRBV28; J: TRBJ2-3; CDR3: CASSAYAGGPDTQYF
V: TRBV24-1; J: TRBJ2-1; CDR3: CATSGLASSYNEQFF
V: TRBV14; J: TRBJ2-3; CDR3: CASSQDRRGPTDTQYF
V: TRBV2; J: TRBJ2-3; CDR3: CASSEQGETDTQYF
V: TRBV20-1; J: TRBJ1-1; CDR3: CSEFRKGSAFF
V: TRBV7-9; J: TRBJ1-2; CDR3: CASSTHREKRDGYTF
V: TRBV5-1; J: TRBJ2-3; CDR3: CASSSVPGQGFSTDTQYF
V: TRBV12-3/TRBV12-4; J: TRBJ2-1; CDR3: CASRVDRGPWEQFF
V: TRBV12-3/TRBV12-4; J: TRBJ1-5; CDR3: CASSLVTGPDNQPQHF
V: TRBV2; J: TRBJ2-5; CDR3: CASSEVTAEETQYF
V: TRBV27; J: TRBJ2-6; CDR3: CASSFKGQGIAGANVLTF
V: TRBV6-5; J: TRBJ2-7; CDR3: CASIRTPGQGAGEQYF
V: TRBV18; J: TRBJ2-3; CDR3: CASSPSSGPRADTQYF
V: TRBV27; J: TRBJ2-7; CDR3: CASSFQRGGEQYF
V: TRBV4-1; J: TRBJ2-1; CDR3: CASSQVAGAPPYNEQFF
V: TRBV10-3; J: TRBJ2-5; CDR3: CAISEGISGRAETQYF
V: TRBV7-8; J: TRBJ2-2; CDR3: CASSTLGGAGTGELFF
V: TRBV12-3/TRBV12-4; J: TRBJ2-2; CDR3: CASREDRIVNTGELFF
V: TRBV18; J: TRBJ1-5; CDR3: CASSPWASPNQPQHF
V: TRBV20-1; J: TRBJ2-2; CDR3: CSATGQNLNTGELFF